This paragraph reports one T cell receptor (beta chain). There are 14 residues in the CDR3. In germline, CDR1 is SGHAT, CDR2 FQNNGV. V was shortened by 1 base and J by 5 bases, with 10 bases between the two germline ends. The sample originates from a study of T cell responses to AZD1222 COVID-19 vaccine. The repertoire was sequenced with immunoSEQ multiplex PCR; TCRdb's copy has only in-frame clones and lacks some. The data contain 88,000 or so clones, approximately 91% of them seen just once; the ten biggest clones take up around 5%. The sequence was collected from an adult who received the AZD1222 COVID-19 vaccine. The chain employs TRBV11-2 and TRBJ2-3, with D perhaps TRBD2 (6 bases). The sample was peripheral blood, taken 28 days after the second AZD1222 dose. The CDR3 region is CASSLVLEGDTQYF. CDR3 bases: TGTGCCAGCAGCTTAGTTCTGGAGGGAGATACGCAGTATTTT.